The next 7 T cell receptor beta chains were all read from a single sample in a study of CD8 T cells in ankylosing spondylitis. A single record per CDR3 protein comes from TCRdb applying MiXCR to the 5' RACE reads. Of roughly 240,000 distinct CDR3 sequences detected, around 32% appear once; the ten largest clones hold approximately 4.4%. The specimen was blood, either unsorted or a sorted T cell fraction (not recorded which). The receptors here all came from a male donor with ankylosing spondylitis or in good health (not recorded which).

This clonotype was seen only a few times. The rearrangement uses TRBV25-1 and TRBJ1-2, with a possible D match to TRBD1 (5 bases). Trimming cost V 3 bases and J 3 bases, with 14 bases left between them. CDR3 length: 15 residues. Germline V lookup: CDR1 MGHDK, CDR2 SYGVNS. CDR3 sequence reads: CASSEASGGDYGYTF. CDR3 DNA sequence: TGTGCCAGCAGTGAGGCAAGTGGGGGTGACTATGGCTACACCTTC.

The gene calls are TRBV2 and TRBJ2-7; 9 bases match TRBD1. J was trimmed by 1 base and V by 5 bases; bases with no gene match: 6. CDR1 is SNHLY and CDR2 is FYNNEI in the germline V gene. The CDR3 loop spans 15 amino acids. The CDR3 is CASSLWTGESYEQYF. DNA of the CDR3: TGTGCCAGCAGTCTGTGGACAGGGGAATCCTACGAGCAGTACTTC.

This chain uses TRBV6-1 with TRBJ2-7; the D is unclear. The germline V gene has CDR1 MNHNS and CDR2 SASEGT. Trimming pared 6 bases from V and 4 bases from J, leaving 16 bases between. The CDR3 runs to 14 residues. In nucleotides, the CDR3 is TGTGCCAGCAGGACAAAATGGTCCATATACGAGCAGTACTTC. Protein product: CASRTKWSIYEQYF.

In its sample, this clonotype was seen a few times. V is TRBV20-1 and J is TRBJ1-5; tentatively, D is TRBD1 (6 bases). The V end was cut by 0 bases, the J end by 5 bases, with 11 bases between. In germline, CDR1 is DFQATT, CDR2 SNEGSKA (reference sequence). This CDR3 is built from 14 residues. The CDR3 region is CSAREIQGDQPQHF. The CDR3 nucleotides read TGCAGTGCTAGAGAAATACAGGGAGATCAGCCCCAGCATTTT.

This rearrangement joins TRBV5-1 to TRBJ1-1; D is unresolved. Trimming took 7 bases from V and 1 from J, leaving 17 bases between them. The CDR3 extends over 15 amino acids. Germline CDR1 reads SGHRS; CDR2 reads YFSETQ. CDR3 in amino acids: CASEMTGSSNTEAFF. The CDR3 coding sequence is TGCGCCAGCGAAATGACGGGCTCCTCGAACACTGAAGCTTTCTTT.

The rearrangement links TRBV12-3 or TRBV12-4 to TRBJ1-2, with 7 positions matching TRBD1. The V gene end was trimmed by 3 bases and the J gene end by 5 bases; junction bases not matched to a gene: 6. This CDR3 has 14 residues. CDR3 coding DNA: TGTGCCAGCAGTTTGGGCAGGGGGTCATATGGCTACACCTTC. Translating it yields CASSLGRGSYGYTF.

This rearrangement joins TRBV3-1 to TRBJ2-1; 14 nucleotides line up with TRBD2. The germline gives CDR1 LGHDT, CDR2 YNNKEL (reference sequence). The CDR3 length is 20 residues. The trim removed 0 bases at V and 4 bases at J, leaving 11 bases unmatched. For the CDR3, the DNA is TGTGCCAGCAGCCAAGAAACGCCGACTAGCGGGGGGGCATGGTACAATGAGCAGTTCTTC. Translating gives CASSQETPTSGGAWYNEQFF.